This T cell receptor (beta chain) is drawn from a study of shared clonotypes between healthy human individuals. In its sample, this clone was seen a few times. Its antigen is not identified. The study drew all its donors from Caucasian adults living in Nashville, Tennessee. The authors ran unsorted PBMC replicate PCRs on approximately 300 ng DNA, tens of thousands of T cell genomes. TCRdb keeps only in-frame clones here, not all; method: immunoSEQ multiplex PCR. The sample lists around 530,000 clones; around 78% were seen once. Whole-study results and caveats: The low donor count limited represented genetic and exposure-history diversity. Blood was the only sampled material, and tissue repertoires likely differ.

The sample consisted of PBMCs. This clonotype was obtained from a woman aged 40-49 years in good health. Some clones in this sample may be carry-over from other donors' samples.

CDR3: CASSQGQGTNEQFF. CDR3 sequence (DNA): TGTGCCAGCAGCCAGGGACAGGGTACCAATGAGCAGTTCTTC. This chain links TRBV7-3 with TRBJ2-1, with TRBD1 matching 9 bases. With 5 bases clipped from V and 6 bases from J, the junction kept 5 bases outside the gene matches. CDR3 length: 14 residues. The germline V gene encodes CDR1 SGHTA and CDR2 FQGTGA.